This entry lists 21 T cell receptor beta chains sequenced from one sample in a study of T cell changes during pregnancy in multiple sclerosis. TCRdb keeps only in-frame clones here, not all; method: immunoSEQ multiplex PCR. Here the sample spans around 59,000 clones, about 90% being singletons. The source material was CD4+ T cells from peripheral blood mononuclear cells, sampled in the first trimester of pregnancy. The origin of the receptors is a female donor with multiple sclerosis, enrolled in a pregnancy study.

CDR3 amino acids: CASSVVGLAGGPDYNEQFF. Here the CDR3 DNA reads TGTGCCAGCAGCGTAGTTGGACTAGCGGGGGGGCCGGACTACAATGAGCAGTTCTTC. J is TRBJ2-1 and V is TRBV9; 15 nucleotides match TRBD2. The trim removed 0 bases at V and 3 bases at J, leaving 7 bases unmatched. Germline V gene data show CDR1 as SGDLS and CDR2 as YYNGEE. The CDR3 contains 19 residues.

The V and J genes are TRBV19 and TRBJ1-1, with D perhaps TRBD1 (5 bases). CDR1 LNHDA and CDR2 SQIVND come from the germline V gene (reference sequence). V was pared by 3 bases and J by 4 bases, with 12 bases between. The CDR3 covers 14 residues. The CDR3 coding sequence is TGTGCCAGTAGTATGCGGGGGTCAGCCACTGAAGCTTTCTTT. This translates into CASSMRGSATEAFF.

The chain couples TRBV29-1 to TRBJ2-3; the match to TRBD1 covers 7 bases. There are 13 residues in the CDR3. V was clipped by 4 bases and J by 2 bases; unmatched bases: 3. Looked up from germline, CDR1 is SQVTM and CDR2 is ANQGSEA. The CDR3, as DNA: TGCAGCGTTGGAGGGGGCCCCACAGATACGCAGTATTTT. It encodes CSVGGGPTDTQYF.

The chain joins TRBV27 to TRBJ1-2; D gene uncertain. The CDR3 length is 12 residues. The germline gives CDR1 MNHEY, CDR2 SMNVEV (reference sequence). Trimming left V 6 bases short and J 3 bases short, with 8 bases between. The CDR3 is CASRSLHYGYTF. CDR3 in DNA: TGTGCCAGCAGGAGTCTGCACTATGGCTACACCTTC.

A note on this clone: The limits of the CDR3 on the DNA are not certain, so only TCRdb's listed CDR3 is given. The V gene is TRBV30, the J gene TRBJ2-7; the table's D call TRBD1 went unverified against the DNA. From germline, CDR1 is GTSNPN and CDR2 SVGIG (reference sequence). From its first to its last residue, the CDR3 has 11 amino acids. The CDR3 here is CAWSVGTGTHF.

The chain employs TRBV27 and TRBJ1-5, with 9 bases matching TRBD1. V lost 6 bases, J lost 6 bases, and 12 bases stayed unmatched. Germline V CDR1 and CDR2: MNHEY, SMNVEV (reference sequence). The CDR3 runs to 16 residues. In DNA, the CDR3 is TGTGCCAGCAGCCCTCAACAGGGGGCAGGAGGTCAGCCCCAGCATTTT. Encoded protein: CASSPQQGAGGQPQHF.

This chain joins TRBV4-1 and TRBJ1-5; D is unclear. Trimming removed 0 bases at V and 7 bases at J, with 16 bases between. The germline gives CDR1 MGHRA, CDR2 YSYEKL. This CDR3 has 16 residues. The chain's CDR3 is CASSQDGAGLNQPQHF. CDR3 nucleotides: TGCGCCAGCAGCCAAGATGGTGCAGGTCTCAACCAGCCCCAGCATTTT.

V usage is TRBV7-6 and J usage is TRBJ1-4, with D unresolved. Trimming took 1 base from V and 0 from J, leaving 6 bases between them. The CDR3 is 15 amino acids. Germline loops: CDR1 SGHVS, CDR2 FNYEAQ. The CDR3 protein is CASSLGQTTNEKLFF. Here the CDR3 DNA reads TGTGCCAGCAGCTTAGGTCAGACAACTAATGAAAAACTGTTTTTT.

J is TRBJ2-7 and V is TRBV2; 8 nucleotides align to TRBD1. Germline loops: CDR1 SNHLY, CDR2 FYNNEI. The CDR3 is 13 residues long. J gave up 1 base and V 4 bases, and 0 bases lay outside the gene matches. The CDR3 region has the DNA TGTGCCAGCAGTGGGACAGGGTCCTACGAGCAGTACTTC. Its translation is CASSGTGSYEQYF.

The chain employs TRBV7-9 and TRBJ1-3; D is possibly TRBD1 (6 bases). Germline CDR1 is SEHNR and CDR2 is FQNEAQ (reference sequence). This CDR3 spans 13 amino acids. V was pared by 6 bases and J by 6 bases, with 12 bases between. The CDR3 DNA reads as TGTGCCAGCAGACAGGGTATCGAAAACACCATATATTTT. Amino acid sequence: CASRQGIENTIYF.

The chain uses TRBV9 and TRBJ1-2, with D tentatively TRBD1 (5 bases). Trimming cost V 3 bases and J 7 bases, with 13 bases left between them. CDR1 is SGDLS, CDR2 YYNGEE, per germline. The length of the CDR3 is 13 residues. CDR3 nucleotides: TGTGCCAGCAGCGCCGTCCAGGGAATTGGCTACACCTTC. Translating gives CASSAVQGIGYTF.

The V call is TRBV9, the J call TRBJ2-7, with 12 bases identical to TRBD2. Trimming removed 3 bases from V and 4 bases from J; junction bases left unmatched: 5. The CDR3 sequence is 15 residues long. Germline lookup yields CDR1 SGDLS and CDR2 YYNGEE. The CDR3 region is CASSARLAGDYEQYF. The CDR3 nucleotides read TGTGCCAGCAGCGCCCGACTAGCGGGAGATTACGAGCAGTACTTC.

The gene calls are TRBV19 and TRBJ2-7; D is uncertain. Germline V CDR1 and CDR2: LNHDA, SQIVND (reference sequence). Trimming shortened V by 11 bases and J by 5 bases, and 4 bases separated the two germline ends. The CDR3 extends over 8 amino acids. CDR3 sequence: CAENEQYF. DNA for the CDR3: TGTGCCGAGAACGAGCAGTACTTC.

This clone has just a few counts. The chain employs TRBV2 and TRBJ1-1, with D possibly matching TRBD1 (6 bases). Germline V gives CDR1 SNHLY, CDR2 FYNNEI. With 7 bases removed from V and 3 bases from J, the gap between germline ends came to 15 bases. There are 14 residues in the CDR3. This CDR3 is CASMRGQGYTEAFF. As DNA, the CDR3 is TGTGCCAGCATGAGAGGGCAGGGGTACACTGAAGCTTTCTTT.

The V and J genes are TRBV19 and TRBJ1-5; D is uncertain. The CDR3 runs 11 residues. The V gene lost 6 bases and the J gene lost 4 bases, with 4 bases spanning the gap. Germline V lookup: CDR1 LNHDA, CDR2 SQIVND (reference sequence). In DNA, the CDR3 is TGTGCCAGTAGCCCTAATCAGCCCCAGCATTTT. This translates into CASSPNQPQHF.

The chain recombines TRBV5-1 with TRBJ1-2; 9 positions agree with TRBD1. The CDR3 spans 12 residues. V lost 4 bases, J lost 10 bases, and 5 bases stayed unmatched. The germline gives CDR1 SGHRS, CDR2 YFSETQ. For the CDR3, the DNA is TGCGCCAGCAGCGAACAGGGGGCGGTCTACACCTTC. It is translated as CASSEQGAVYTF.

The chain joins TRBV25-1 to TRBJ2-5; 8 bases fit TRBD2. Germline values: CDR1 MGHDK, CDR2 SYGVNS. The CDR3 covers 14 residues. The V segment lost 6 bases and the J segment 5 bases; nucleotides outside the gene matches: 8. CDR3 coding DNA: TGTGCCAGCAGATTAAGCGGGGGCTGGGAGACCCAGTACTTC. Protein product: CASRLSGGWETQYF.

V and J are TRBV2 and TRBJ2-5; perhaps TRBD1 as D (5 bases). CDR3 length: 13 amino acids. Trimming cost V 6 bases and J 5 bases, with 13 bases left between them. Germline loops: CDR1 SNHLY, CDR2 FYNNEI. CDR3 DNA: TGTGCCAGCAGGAGCCCTCCAGGGGAGACCCAGTACTTC. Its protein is CASRSPPGETQYF.

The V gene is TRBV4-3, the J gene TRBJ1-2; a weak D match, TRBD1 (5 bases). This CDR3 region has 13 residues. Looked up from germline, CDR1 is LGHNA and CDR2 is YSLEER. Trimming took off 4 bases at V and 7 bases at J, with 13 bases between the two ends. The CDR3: CASSRGDASGYTF. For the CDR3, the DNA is TGCGCCAGCAGCCGGGGGGACGCGAGTGGCTACACCTTC.

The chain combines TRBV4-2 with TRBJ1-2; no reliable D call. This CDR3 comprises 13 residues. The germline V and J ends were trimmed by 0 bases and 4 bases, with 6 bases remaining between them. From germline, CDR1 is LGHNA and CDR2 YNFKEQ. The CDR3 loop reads CASSQEEIYGYTF. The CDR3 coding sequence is TGTGCCAGCAGCCAAGAGGAGATCTATGGCTACACCTTC.

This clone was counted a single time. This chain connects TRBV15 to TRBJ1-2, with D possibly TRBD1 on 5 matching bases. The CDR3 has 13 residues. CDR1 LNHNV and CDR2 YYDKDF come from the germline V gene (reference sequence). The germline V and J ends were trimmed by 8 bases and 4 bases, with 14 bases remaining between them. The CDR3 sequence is CATAPSGGYGYTF. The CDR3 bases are TGTGCCACCGCGCCCTCCGGGGGCTATGGCTACACCTTC.